The present T cell receptor beta chain was sequenced within a study of cytomegalovirus exposure and HLA in healthy donors. With 60 Vbeta and 13 Jbeta primers, the PCR was carried out. Profiling relied on immunoSEQ multiplex PCR, and the TCRdb table lists in-frame clones only, not all of them. The table includes under 200,000 clones, roughly 79% detected once. Trimming removed 2 bases from V and 3 bases from J; junction bases left unmatched: 7. The CDR3 contains 15 residues. Germline CDR1 SGHTA, CDR2 FQGNSA. Study findings and constraints: It was reported that TCR beta sequences correctly inferred the HLA-A and HLA-B alleles for most subjects.

Details on this clone: No antigen is known for it.

The sequenced sample consisted of PBMCs. The rearrangement joins TRBV7-2 to TRBJ2-7; TRBD2 matches at 7 bases. The source of this sequence is a man aged 35-49 years in good health and CMV-seronegative. DNA of the CDR3: TGTGCCAGCAGCTTACCAGCGGGAAGGGGCTACGAGCAGTACTTC. Encoded protein: CASSLPAGRGYEQYF.